These 15 T cell receptor beta chains originate from one sample sequenced in a study of OX40 agonist ivuxolimab in advanced cancers. The repertoire was sequenced with immunoSEQ multiplex PCR; TCRdb's copy has only in-frame clones and lacks some. The table has some 77,000 clones, more than 75% seen once. This material consisted of CD4+ or CD8+ T cells sorted from blood, taken in a trial of the OX40 agonist ivuxolimab. These receptors were obtained from an adult with an advanced solid tumor such as melanoma, head and neck, liver or kidney cancer.

The chain has TRBV27 and TRBJ1-4; D remains unclear. Trimming removed 0 bases from V and 5 bases from J, with 4 bases in between. Germline V CDR1 and CDR2: MNHEY, SMNVEV (reference sequence). The CDR3 totals 13 residues. CDR3 protein: CASSLSSNEKLFF. DNA for the CDR3: TGTGCCAGCAGTTTATCTTCCAATGAAAAACTGTTTTTT.

The chain links TRBV15 to TRBJ1-1; the match to TRBD1 covers 9 bases. V was pared by 3 bases and J by 4 bases, with 6 bases of the junction left unmatched. Germline loops: CDR1 LNHNV, CDR2 YYDKDF (reference sequence). The CDR3 sequence is 15 residues long. CDR3 DNA sequence: TGTGCCACCAGCAGTTCCGGGACAGGGCTCACTGAAGCTTTCTTT. Protein sequence: CATSSSGTGLTEAFF. The whole variable domain, remainder taken from reference TRBV15 and TRBJ1-1, is DAMVIQNPRYQVTQFGKPVTLSCSQTLNHNVMYWYQQKSSQAPKLLFHYYDKDFNNEADTPDNFQSRRPNTSFCFLDIRSPGLGDTAMYLCATSSSGTGLTEAFFGQGTRLTVV.

The V call is TRBV6-1, the J call TRBJ2-7; D is possibly TRBD2 (5 bases). V gave up 5 bases and J gave up 0 bases, with 14 bases separating them. This CDR3 is 15 amino acids long. In germline, CDR1 is MNHNS, CDR2 SASEGT. CDR3 nucleotides: TGTGCCAGCAGTCTTAGGCGGGTCAGCTCCTACGAGCAGTACTTC. This sequence encodes CASSLRRVSSYEQYF.

This clone came up a few times. The rearrangement joins TRBV7-3 to TRBJ2-1, with D uncertain. This CDR3 comprises 14 residues. Trimming left V 0 bases short and J 5 bases short, with 8 bases between. Germline V gives CDR1 SGHTA, CDR2 FQGTGA. Here the CDR3 reads CASSLTGIHNEQFF. CDR3 sequence (DNA): TGTGCCAGCAGCTTAACAGGGATCCACAATGAGCAGTTCTTC.

The genes are TRBV30 and TRBJ1-1, with a weak D call TRBD1 (5 bases). Germline values: CDR1 GTSNPN, CDR2 SVGIG (reference sequence). The CDR3 spans 12 residues. Trimming removed 3 bases from V and 1 base from J, with 6 bases in between. For the CDR3, the DNA is TGTGCCTGGAGCGGACAGAACACTGAAGCTTTCTTT. It translates to CAWSGQNTEAFF.

The chain employs TRBV7-1 and TRBJ1-1; D not resolved. TRBV7-1 is designated an ORF whose function remains uncertain. The CDR3 has 14 residues. V lost 5 bases and J lost 1, with 11 bases in between. The CDR3 protein is CASSQAPGNTEAFF. The CDR3 nucleotides are TGTGCCAGCAGCCAGGCCCCGGGGAACACTGAAGCTTTCTTT.

V gene TRBV20-1 combines with J gene TRBJ1-4, with unresolved D. The CDR3 is made up of 11 amino acids. Between the trimmed V and J ends, which lost 3 bases and 7 bases, there was a span of 6 bases. The germline gives CDR1 DFQATT, CDR2 SNEGSKA (reference sequence). The CDR3 reads CSARVTEKLFF. Here the CDR3 DNA reads TGCAGTGCTAGGGTAACTGAAAAACTGTTTTTT.

This chain links TRBV7-6 with TRBJ1-5, with a weak D call TRBD1 (6 bases). The CDR3 totals 14 residues. Germline V lookup: CDR1 SGHVS, CDR2 FNYEAQ. V dropped 5 bases and J dropped 4 bases, with 12 bases sitting between them. The CDR3 region is CASSDGTPNQPQHF. The CDR3 DNA sequence: TGTGCCAGCAGCGACGGGACACCAAATCAGCCCCAGCATTTT. The variable domain in full, completed from reference TRBV7-6 and TRBJ1-5, reads GAGVSQSPRYKVTKRGQDVALRCDPISGHVSLYWYRQALGQGPEFLTYFNYEAQQDKSGLPNDRFSAERPEGSISTLTIQRTEQRDSAMYRCASSDGTPNQPQHFGDGTRLSIL.

The chain joins TRBV10-1 to TRBJ1-5; no clear D gene. The CDR3 consists of 12 residues. V lost 8 bases and J 2 bases, leaving 7 bases between the germline ends. Germline V gene data show CDR1 as WNHNN and CDR2 as SYGVQD (reference sequence). CDR3 amino acids: CASPYRNQPQHF. DNA for the CDR3: TGCGCCAGCCCATATCGCAATCAGCCCCAGCATTTT.

This clone was picked up a small number of times. The rearrangement links TRBV5-1 to TRBJ2-3; no clear D. CDR3 length: 13 residues. Germline lookup yields CDR1 SGHRS and CDR2 YFSETQ. V was clipped by 4 bases and J by 0 bases, with 6 bases between them. The CDR3 loop reads CASSPASTDTQYF. As DNA, the CDR3 is TGCGCCAGCAGCCCCGCTAGCACAGATACGCAGTATTTT.

The J gene is TRBJ2-5, the V gene TRBV11-1; D uncertain. The germline V gene has CDR1 SGHAT and CDR2 FQDESV (reference sequence). This CDR3 has 13 amino acids. V was cut by 6 bases and J by 2 bases, with 10 bases left in between. The CDR3: CASSSRQQETQYF. CDR3 bases: TGTGCCAGCAGTTCACGGCAGCAAGAGACCCAGTACTTC. The full variable domain, rest sourced from reference TRBV11-1 and TRBJ2-5, is EAEVAQSPRYKITEKSQAVAFWCDPISGHATLYWYRQILGQGPELLVQFQDESVVDDSQLPKDRFSAERLKGVDSTLKIQPAELGDSAMYLCASSSRQQETQYFGPGTRLLVL.

The chain couples TRBV11-1 to TRBJ2-7, with 12 bases that match TRBD2. The CDR3 runs 17 residues. The J segment lost 4 bases and the V segment lost 3 bases, leaving 10 bases of the junction unmatched. The V gene's germline CDR1 is SGHAT and CDR2 FQDESV (reference sequence). The CDR3 DNA reads TGTGCCAGCAGCTTCCGACTAGCGGGGGCCTCCCCGTACGAGCAGTACTTC. Translating gives CASSFRLAGASPYEQYF.

The chain links TRBV11-3 to TRBJ2-1, with a weak D call TRBD1 (5 bases). V was trimmed by 5 bases and J by 8 bases, leaving 19 bases between them. Germline-derived CDR1 and CDR2 are SGHNT and YENEEA. The CDR3 loop spans 15 amino acids. The CDR3 region has the DNA TGTGCCAGCAGCCCTAGAGGCAGGGCAAGCGATGAGCAGTTCTTC. Translation: CASSPRGRASDEQFF.

This chain joins TRBV28 and TRBJ1-1, with unresolved D. V was trimmed by 2 bases and J by 6 bases, leaving 16 bases between them. The germline CDR1 and CDR2 sequences are MDHEN and SYDVKM. The CDR3 runs 15 residues. The CDR3 coding sequence is TGTGCCAGCAGTTTAGGTCTTAGTACTCCTGCTGAAGCTTTCTTT. Amino acid sequence: CASSLGLSTPAEAFF.

This clone has only one observation. The chain is built from TRBV7-2 and TRBJ1-6, with D unclear. This CDR3 has 15 amino acids. V was shortened by 1 base and J by 14 bases, with 18 bases between the two germline ends. Germline V gene sequence: CDR1 SGHTA, CDR2 FQGNSA. Here the CDR3 DNA reads TGTGCCAGCAGCTTAGTGCCTATGGCAGTCGTAACCCTCCACTTT. It is translated as CASSLVPMAVVTLHF.